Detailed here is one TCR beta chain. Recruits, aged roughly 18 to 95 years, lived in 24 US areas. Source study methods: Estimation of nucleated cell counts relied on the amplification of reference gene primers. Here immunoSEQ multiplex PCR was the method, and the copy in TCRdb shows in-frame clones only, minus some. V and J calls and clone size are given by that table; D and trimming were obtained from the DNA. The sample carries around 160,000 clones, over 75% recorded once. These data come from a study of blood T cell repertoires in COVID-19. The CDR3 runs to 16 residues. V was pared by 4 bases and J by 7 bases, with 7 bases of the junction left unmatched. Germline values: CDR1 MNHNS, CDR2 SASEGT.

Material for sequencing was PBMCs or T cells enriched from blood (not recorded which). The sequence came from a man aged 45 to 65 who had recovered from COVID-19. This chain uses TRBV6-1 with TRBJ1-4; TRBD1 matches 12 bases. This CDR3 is CASSVGTGGLGEKLFF. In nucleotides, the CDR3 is TGTGCCAGCAGTGTTGGGACAGGGGGCTTAGGTGAAAAACTGTTTTTT.